The sample holds one count of the clone carrying this TCR beta chain. Its matching antigen is unknown. TCRdb's copy holds only in-frame clones and misses some; the assay was immunoSEQ multiplex PCR. Here the sample spans fewer than 150,000 clones, roughly 90% being singletons. This record comes from a study of T cell responses to AZD1222 COVID-19 vaccine. In germline, CDR1 is LNHDA, CDR2 SQIVND (reference sequence). The CDR3 contains 15 residues. Trimming took off 3 bases at V and 3 bases at J, with 14 bases between the two ends. Whole-study findings and limits: Within unmutated variant regions lay the reported targets of nearly half of spike-specific TCRs. The study found vaccine-associated CD4 TCRs spanning spike, dominant at 160-218 and 743-854. All repertoire sampling was performed exclusively after the peak T cell response.

The source is an adult in good health. This rearrangement joins TRBV19 to TRBJ1-1, with a weak D call TRBD1 (6 bases). The sequencing used peripheral blood, collected on day 0 of AZD1222 vaccination. The CDR3 sequence is CASSMPGARDTEAFF. CDR3 DNA: TGTGCCAGTAGTATGCCGGGGGCGCGGGACACTGAAGCTTTCTTT.